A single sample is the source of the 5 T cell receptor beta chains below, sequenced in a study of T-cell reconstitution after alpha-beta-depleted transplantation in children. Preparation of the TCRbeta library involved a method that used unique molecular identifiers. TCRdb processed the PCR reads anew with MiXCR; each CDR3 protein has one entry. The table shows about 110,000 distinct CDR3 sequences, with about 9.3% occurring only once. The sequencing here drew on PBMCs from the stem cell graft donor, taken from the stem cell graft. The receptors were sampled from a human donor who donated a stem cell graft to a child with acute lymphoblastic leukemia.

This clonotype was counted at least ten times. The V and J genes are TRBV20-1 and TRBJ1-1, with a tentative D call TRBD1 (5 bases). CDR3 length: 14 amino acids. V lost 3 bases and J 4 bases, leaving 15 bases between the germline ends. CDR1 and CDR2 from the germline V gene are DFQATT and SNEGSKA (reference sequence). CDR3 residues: CSARRKGGATEAFF. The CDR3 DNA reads TGCAGTGCTAGGCGGAAAGGAGGGGCCACTGAAGCTTTCTTT.

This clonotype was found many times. The CDR3, as DNA: TGCGCCAGCAGCCAGTGGACAGGGTCTGGAAACACCATATATTTT. Translated: CASSQWTGSGNTIYF. The V call is TRBV4-1, the J call TRBJ1-3; 8 bases match TRBD1. The CDR3 runs to 15 residues. From germline, CDR1 is MGHRA and CDR2 YSYEKL. Germline trimming cut 3 bases from V and 1 base from J; bases unmatched to any gene: 2.

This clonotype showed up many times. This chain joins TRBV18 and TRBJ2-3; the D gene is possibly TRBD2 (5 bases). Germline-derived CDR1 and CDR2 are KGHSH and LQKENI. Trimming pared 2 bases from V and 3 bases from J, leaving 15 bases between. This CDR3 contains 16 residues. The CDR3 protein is CASSPRTALGTDTQYF. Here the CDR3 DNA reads TGTGCCAGCTCACCAAGGACTGCTTTAGGAACAGATACGCAGTATTTT.

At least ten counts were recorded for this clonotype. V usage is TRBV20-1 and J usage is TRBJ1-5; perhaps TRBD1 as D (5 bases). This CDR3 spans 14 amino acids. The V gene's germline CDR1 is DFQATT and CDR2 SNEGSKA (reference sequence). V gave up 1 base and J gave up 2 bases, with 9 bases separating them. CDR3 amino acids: CSARGSRGNQPQHF. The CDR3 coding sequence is TGCAGTGCTAGAGGTTCCAGGGGCAATCAGCCCCAGCATTTT.

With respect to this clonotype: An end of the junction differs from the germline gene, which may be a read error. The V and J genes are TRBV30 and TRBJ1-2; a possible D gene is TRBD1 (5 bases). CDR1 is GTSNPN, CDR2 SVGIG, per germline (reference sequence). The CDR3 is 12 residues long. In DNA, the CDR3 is TGTACCTGGAGTGCCCAGGGACTAATCTACACCTTC. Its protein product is CTWSAQGLIYTF.